This T cell receptor beta chain was found in a study of blood T cells in healthy people across ages. Combining a sample-barcoded 5' primer with a J-beta primer mix, a second PCR ran for roughly 7 to 11 cycles. TCRdb re-analysed the 5' RACE reads in MiXCR, keeping a single row per CDR3 protein. The data contain over a million distinct CDR3 sequences, 40% to 50% of them singletons. Germline values: CDR1 MNHNY, CDR2 SVGAGI (reference sequence). V was trimmed by 2 bases and J by 4 bases, leaving 7 bases between them. This CDR3 is built from 13 residues. The sample consisted of blood. The chain employs TRBV6-6 and TRBJ2-3; D not resolved. The source is a woman aged 18-29 years in good health. The CDR3 loop reads CASSYGHPDTQYF. The CDR3 DNA reads as TGTGCCAGCAGTTACGGCCACCCAGATACGCAGTATTTT.